The clone carrying this T cell receptor beta chain was observed at least ten times. What it binds is unknown. Attachment of unique molecular identifiers to individual cDNA molecules was performed. In TCRdb, the 5' RACE reads were re-called with MiXCR into one record per CDR3 protein. Of over 30,000 distinct CDR3 sequences detected, 5% to 6.5% appear once; the ten largest clones hold approximately 7.5%. The source of the sample is a study of early T cells in non-severe SARS-CoV-2 infection. Study-level background: Sequencing of bulk RNA from unsorted whole blood was done, without chain pairing.

The CDR3 runs 12 residues. The germline V gene encodes CDR1 DFQATT and CDR2 SNEGSKA (reference sequence). Trimming shortened V by 0 bases and J by 8 bases, and 8 bases separated the two germline ends. General observations from the study: VDJdb matching skewed toward anti-spike CD8 responses, missing private and CD4 specificities.

The specimen was whole blood. The chain has TRBV20-1 and TRBJ2-1; D ambiguous. This clonotype was sampled from an adult who was a healthcare worker with PCR-confirmed SARS-CoV-2 infection or an uninfected control (not recorded which). The CDR3 coding sequence is TGCAGTGCTAGAGACGAATGGCATGAGCAGTTCTTC. Protein sequence: CSARDEWHEQFF.